A single sample is the source of the 15 T cell receptor beta chains below, sequenced in a study of cytomegalovirus exposure and HLA in healthy donors. Both 60 Vbeta primers and 13 Jbeta primers went into the PCR. TCRdb keeps only in-frame clones here, not all; method: immunoSEQ multiplex PCR. Of about 240,000 clones in the sample, around 81% were seen once. The sequenced sample consisted of PBMCs. Receptors originate from a woman in her sixties or seventies in good health and CMV-seropositive.

Only a few counts were recorded for this clone. The chain uses TRBV2 and TRBJ1-3; D unresolved. Germline V gene sequence: CDR1 SNHLY, CDR2 FYNNEI. This CDR3 region has 13 residues. V was cut by 7 bases and J by 0 bases, with 7 bases left in between. DNA of the CDR3: TGTGCCAGCAAAGAGAGCTCTGGAAACACCATATATTTT. Translated, it gives CASKESSGNTIYF.

The rearrangement links TRBV7-2 to TRBJ1-1, with a weak D call TRBD1 (5 bases). The CDR3 covers 13 residues. Germline V gives CDR1 SGHTA, CDR2 FQGNSA. V was pared by 0 bases and J by 8 bases, with 10 bases between. The CDR3 DNA reads TGTGCCAGCAGCTTAGCGGGGCAGAAAGAAGCTTTCTTT. This sequence encodes CASSLAGQKEAFF.

This chain connects TRBV25-1 to TRBJ2-7, with D perhaps TRBD2 (6 bases). The CDR3 totals 13 residues. CDR1 is MGHDK, CDR2 SYGVNS, per germline. V was shortened by 4 bases and J by 3 bases, with 10 bases between the two germline ends. Written as DNA, the CDR3 is TGTGCCAGCAGTGCGGGAGTGCTCTACGAGCAGTACTTC. Translation gives CASSAGVLYEQYF.

This clone has a single count. J is TRBJ1-1 and V is TRBV28; 8 bases align to TRBD1. V lost 7 bases and J lost 5; bases outside the gene matches: 12. The CDR3 is made up of 15 amino acids. From germline, CDR1 is MDHEN and CDR2 SYDVKM. CDR3 DNA sequence: TGTGCCAGCACGACAGGGGAATTAGTAAAGACTGAAGCTTTCTTT. Its translation: CASTTGELVKTEAFF.

This clone has just a few counts. The chain combines TRBV18 with TRBJ1-5; 9 bases line up with TRBD1. Germline V lookup: CDR1 KGHSH, CDR2 LQKENI. The CDR3 covers 17 residues. Trimming took 3 bases from V and 3 from J; bases not matched to a gene: 9. The CDR3 DNA is TGTGCCAGCTCACCGGAAGGGACAGGGCTTTCCAATCAGCCCCAGCATTTT. It specifies CASSPEGTGLSNQPQHF.

Concerning this clone itself: Different DNA sequences within this sample yield the same CDR3. The chain links TRBV19 to TRBJ2-7; 9 nucleotides agree with TRBD2. The V segment lost 3 bases and the J segment 1 base; nucleotides outside the gene matches: 1. CDR1 LNHDA and CDR2 SQIVND come from the germline V gene (reference sequence). The CDR3 runs to 14 residues. The CDR3 DNA is TGTGCCAGTAGTATTAGCGGGAGTTCCTACGAGCAGTACTTC. Translated: CASSISGSSYEQYF.

This clone showed up just once. The J gene is TRBJ2-4, the V gene TRBV7-9; TRBD2 matches at 7 bases. Germline assignment: CDR1 SEHNR and CDR2 FQNEAQ (reference sequence). The CDR3 has 13 amino acids. Losses at the gene ends were 3 bases for V and 7 bases for J; bases not matched to a gene: 3. Here the CDR3 reads CASSLGGDNIQYF. CDR3 sequence (DNA): TGTGCCAGCAGCTTGGGGGGGGATAACATTCAGTACTTC.

V and J are TRBV5-6 and TRBJ1-2; D ambiguous. This CDR3 has 13 residues. Per germline, CDR1 SGHDT and CDR2 YYEEEE. V lost 3 bases and J lost 0, with 6 bases in between. CDR3 region: CASSSSSNYGYTF. CDR3 nucleotide sequence: TGTGCCAGCAGCTCCTCTTCTAACTATGGCTACACCTTC.

This clone was seen more than once but under ten times. The chain employs TRBV6-4 and TRBJ2-3, with 8 bases lining up with TRBD2. Germline V gene data show CDR1 as MRHNA and CDR2 as SNTAGT. J gave up 5 bases and V 4 bases, and 11 bases lay outside the gene matches. This CDR3 spans 16 amino acids. The CDR3 DNA is TGTGCCAGCAGTGCGGAGGGCGGGAGGTTAGGAGATACGCAGTATTTT. Its translation: CASSAEGGRLGDTQYF.

This chain connects TRBV19 to TRBJ1-2; a possible D gene is TRBD1 (6 bases). CDR1 and CDR2 from the germline V gene are LNHDA and SQIVND (reference sequence). The CDR3 totals 14 residues. V shed 3 bases and J shed 4 bases, with 12 bases lying between them. CDR3 in amino acids: CASSMGQAAYGYTF. The CDR3 nucleotides are TGTGCCAGTAGTATGGGACAAGCGGCCTATGGCTACACCTTC.

This chain links TRBV7-9 with TRBJ1-4; D is undetermined. CDR1 and CDR2 (germline): SEHNR, FQNEAQ (reference sequence). The CDR3 consists of 14 residues. Trimming removed 3 bases at V and 1 base at J, with 6 bases between. CDR3 sequence reads: CASSLSGTNEKLFF. In DNA, the CDR3 is TGTGCCAGCAGCTTGTCAGGAACTAATGAAAAACTGTTTTTT.

The chain carries TRBV7-2 and TRBJ2-2; unclear D gene. Germline V gene lookup returns CDR1 SGHTA and CDR2 FQGNSA. CDR3 length: 14 residues. V gave up 1 base and J gave up 1 base, with 4 bases separating them. CDR3 bases: TGTGCCAGCAGCTTAGTCTGGAACACCGGGGAGCTGTTTTTT. Translating it yields CASSLVWNTGELFF. The complete variable domain, with remaining parts taken from reference TRBV7-2 and TRBJ2-2, reads GAGVSQSPSNKVTEKGKDVELRCDPISGHTALYWYRQSLGQGLEFLIYFQGNSAPDKSGLPSDRFSAERTGGSVSTLTIQRTQQEDSAVYLCASSLVWNTGELFFGEGSRLTVL.

This clone is a singleton in its sample. The gene calls are TRBV13 and TRBJ2-3; 7 nucleotides agree with TRBD2. This CDR3 has 16 residues. CDR1 is PRHDT and CDR2 is FYEKMQ in the germline V gene (reference sequence). V lost 3 bases and J lost 5; bases outside the gene matches: 11. The CDR3 coding sequence is TGTGCCAGCAGCTTCCTTTTCCTAGCGGAGTTAGATACGCAGTATTTT. Amino acids: CASSFLFLAELDTQYF.

This clone appeared a few times. The chain couples TRBV30 to TRBJ1-5; D gene ambiguous. CDR3 length: 14 amino acids. Trimming removed 0 bases from V and 7 bases from J, with 13 bases in between. CDR1 GTSNPN and CDR2 SVGIG come from the germline V gene (reference sequence). For the CDR3, the DNA is TGTGCCTGGAGTGTGCAGGTCTCAAGCCAGCCCCAGCATTTT. The encoded protein is CAWSVQVSSQPQHF.

This sequence joins TRBV9 and TRBJ2-3, with D maybe TRBD2 (6 bases). Germline CDR1 SGDLS, CDR2 YYNGEE. The germline V and J ends were trimmed by 7 bases and 3 bases, with 18 bases remaining between them. This CDR3 contains 15 residues. CDR3 sequence (DNA): TGTGCCAGCGCCGCGCTAGCGCACCCAACAGATACGCAGTATTTT. As protein: CASAALAHPTDTQYF.